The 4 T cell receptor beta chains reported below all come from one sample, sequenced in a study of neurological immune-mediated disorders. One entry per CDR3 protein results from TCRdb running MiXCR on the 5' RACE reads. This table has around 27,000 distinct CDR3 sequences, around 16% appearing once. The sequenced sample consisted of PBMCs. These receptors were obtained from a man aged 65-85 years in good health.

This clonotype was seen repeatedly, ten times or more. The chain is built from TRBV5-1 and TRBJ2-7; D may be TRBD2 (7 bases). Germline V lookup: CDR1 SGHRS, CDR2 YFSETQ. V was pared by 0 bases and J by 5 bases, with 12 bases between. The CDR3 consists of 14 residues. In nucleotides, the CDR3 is TGCGCCAGCAGCTTGGGCCAGGGGAGGGACGAGCAGTACTTC. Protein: CASSLGQGRDEQYF.

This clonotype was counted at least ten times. The CDR3 coding sequence is TGTGCCAGCAGTGAAAGGGGACTTGAGCAGTTCTTC. Amino acids: CASSERGLEQFF. The V call is TRBV6-1, the J call TRBJ2-1, with TRBD2 as a possible D gene (6 bases). V was trimmed by 2 bases and J by 9 bases, leaving 8 bases between them. Looked up from germline, CDR1 is MNHNS and CDR2 is SASEGT. The CDR3 extends over 12 amino acids.

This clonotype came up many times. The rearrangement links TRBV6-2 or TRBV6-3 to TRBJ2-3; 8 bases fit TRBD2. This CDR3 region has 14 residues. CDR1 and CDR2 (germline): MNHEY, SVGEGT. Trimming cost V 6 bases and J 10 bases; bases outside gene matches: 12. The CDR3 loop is CASSSGGARGSQYF. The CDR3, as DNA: TGTGCCAGCAGCAGCGGGGGTGCCCGTGGGTCGCAGTATTTT.

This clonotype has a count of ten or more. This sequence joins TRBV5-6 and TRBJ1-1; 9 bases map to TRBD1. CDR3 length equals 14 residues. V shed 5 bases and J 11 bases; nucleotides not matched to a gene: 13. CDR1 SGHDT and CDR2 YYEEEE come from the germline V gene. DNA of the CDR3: TGTGCCAGCAGTCCAGGACAGGGGCTAAGGATGGCTTTCTTT. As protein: CASSPGQGLRMAFF.